This TCR beta chain emerged from a study of cytomegalovirus exposure and HLA in healthy donors (dated by TCRdb to 2015 to 2018). Background on the whole study: An earlier analysis of 550 to 700 of the donors reported 276 Gb of sequence data and around 110 million unique TCR beta sequences from about 200 million T cells. On average, about 200,000 unique TCR beta nucleotide sequences were sequenced per donor among fewer than 500 genotyped donors of the cohort, with about 17% of those sequences being non-productive. The study used immunosequencing to profile the T cell repertoires of 670 or so subjects and linked those repertoires to cytomegalovirus serostatus. About 280 gigabases of sequencing data and roughly 90 million unique TCR sequences were included in an early release covering about 600 HLA-typed donors. The later analysis used no new phenotypic data to find candidate immune exposures, relying instead on TCR beta sequences and their occurrence across donors. The number of typed donors differed by locus: about 629-640 for A, B, C, DRB1 and DQB1; approximately 540 for DQA1; 606 for DPA1; and 400 to 480 for DPB1. Because of strong linkage in the cohort, roughly five DR-DQ haplotypes were treated as single units for association and clustering. To predict cytomegalovirus infection status, the study brought together high-throughput TCR immunosequencing, statistical association of individual TCRs with disease status, and machine learning. HLA typing covered class I and class II loci at four-digit resolution. Every discovery cohort repertoire had been produced on one sequencing platform. A later analysis re-analyzed previously published TCR beta repertoires from 500 to 700 donors and added high-resolution HLA genotyping to study TCR occurrence patterns. A separate validation cohort of roughly 130 different subjects was used in addition to the 666-subject first cohort. Donor age, sex, ethnicity and CMV serostatus were collected together with the repertoire data. In an earlier analysis of roughly 580 of the donors, high-throughput TCR beta sequencing was used to judge whether each TCR beta V gene segment behaved as functional or pseudogenic. In a later genetic analysis, genome-wide SNP genotypes for about 65% of the roughly 700 donors were used, and that subset was treated as a discovery cohort. The study aimed to test whether cataloging public T cell receptors could reveal signatures of past pathogen exposure. Of the 350 to 450 genotyped donors, less than 90% were placed in the genetic ancestry cluster associated with self-reported Caucasian donors.

Summary of the overall study and its limitations: In vitro tests confirmed that three of the cytomegalovirus-associated TCR beta chains recognize cytomegalovirus antigens. CMV serostatus was the only immune exposure information available for the cohort. The classifier was reported to diagnose cytomegalovirus status with high specificity and sensitivity in both the original and validation cohorts. In this cohort, only TCR beta chains were sequenced, and detectable features were limited by the absence of alpha or paired-chain data. A later analysis reported that several top co-occurrence clusters appeared linked to parvovirus B19, influenza, CMV and Epstein-Barr virus. Linkage disequilibrium might explain the correlated functional status among segregating V segments, but an unknown experimental factor could not be ruled out. According to the authors, the approach could potentially be generalized to other disease states and immunological phenotypes. Compared with the 666-donor mean, donors in an Asian-associated ancestry cluster had fewer N-insertions in productive TCRs, according to a later genetic analysis. When HLA alleles, especially DR and DQ, strongly co-occurred, attributing TCR associations to individual alleles was difficult. Because counts were too low, roughly 16 rarely observed V segments, including chromosome 9 orphons, were left out of the earlier analysis of about 620 of the donors. A later genetic analysis associated a missense DCLRE1C variant with V-gene and J-gene trimming of TCR beta chains, and an independent cohort replicated the association. Sequencing depth was assumed to be roughly uniform across donors in the presence/absence analyses, though that assumption may not hold. A cluster of highly shared sequence variants was judged likely to represent a technical artifact of the sequencing pipeline. Specific HLA alleles were associated with 15,000 to 20,000 TCR beta sequences at a false discovery rate of 0.05 in a later analysis. A further reported finding was that TCR beta sequences accurately predicted the HLA-A and HLA-B alleles for most subjects in the first cohort. Because HLA typing was missing for some donors at each locus, association tests included only the typed subset. Across donors, most TCR sequences were observed very rarely, whereas some public TCRs were present in many individuals. According to a later analysis, most CMV-associated TCR beta chains appeared to be HLA-restricted, and the HLA associations seemed to be driven largely by CMV exposure. In a later analysis, TCR association rates were found to vary across HLA loci, with the most associated TCRs seen for DRB1 alleles and the fewest for HLA-C alleles. Some IMGT-functional V segments, including TRBV6-2 and TRBV6-3, could not be told apart with the 87-base-pair reads, so those segments were excluded. In an earlier analysis of more than 450 of the donors, most TCR beta V segments were observed in productive rearrangements about 90% or about 30% of the time, broadly matching IMGT annotations. In a later analysis, HLA-associated TCR beta chains were found to be more clonally expanded and to have lower generation probabilities than equally common non-associated chains. A total of fewer than 200 TCR beta chains were listed by the study as associated with cytomegalovirus.

Via the germline V gene, CDR1 is WSHSY and CDR2 SAAADI. There are 12 amino acids in the CDR3, from cysteine to phenylalanine inclusive. Only the CDR3 region is kept as DNA, spanning 36 bases read in frame from base 1. Trimming at the junction amounts to 2 bases on V and 5 bases on J, and the germline ends lie 6 bases apart. Libraries were constructed by the immunoSEQ multiplex PCR assay. A mixture of 60 forward primers for TCR Vbeta segments and 13 reverse primers for TCR Jbeta segments was used in the multiplex PCR. The CDR3 region of rearranged TCR beta genes was amplified from genomic DNA by a multiplex PCR assay. The Illumina HiSeq System was used to sequence the amplified TCR beta libraries as 87-base-pair reads. The original pipeline was this. A later analysis counted tens of millions of unique TCR beta chains across the 550 to 750 repertoires, and 10 million to 12 million of these chains were shared by at least two donors. Raw reads were error-corrected and collapsed into unique sequences with a nearest-neighbor algorithm that merged closely related sequences to remove PCR and sequencing errors. V, D and J gene segments were assigned by aligning CDR3 sequences to IMGT reference sequences. For a sequence to be retained, at least a six-nucleotide match to both a V gene segment and a J gene segment was required. A rearrangement counted as productive if the CDR3 had no stop codons and remained in frame with V and J, and every other rearrangement counted as non-productive. Following IMGT convention, CDR3 was defined as the stretch from the second conserved V-encoded cysteine up to the conserved J-encoded phenylalanine. The earlier analysis of 587 of the donors excluded sequences that lacked an unambiguous match to a single V gene segment. An earlier analysis of over 450 of the donors classified V segments as functional when productive rearrangements were above 56.7% and as segregating when the standard deviation between donors was above 5%. A statistical classification framework was developed to diagnose cytomegalovirus status using the catalog of TCR beta chain sequences. A later analysis assigned V and J genes by comparing TCR nucleotide sequences with IMGT/GENE-DB human TR gene sequences. A later analysis assigned CDR3 sequences and most-parsimonious VDJ recombination scenarios with the TCRdist pipeline. A later analysis defined each TCR beta chain by its CDR3 amino acid sequence plus V-gene family, and excluded reads lacking a unique V-gene family. In a later analysis, 500 to 650 highly shared, low-generation-probability nucleotide sequences were removed to address suspected cross-contamination and a sequencing artifact. A later analysis calculated a clonal expansion index for each public chain from normalized within-repertoire ranks of inferred template counts. A later analysis computed generation probabilities with a VDJ recombination model fitted to out-of-frame rearrangements, and checked the results against IGoR. In a later analysis, hypergeometric tests were used to score TCR-TCR, TCR-HLA and TCR-CMV co-occurrence, with a repertoire-size bias correction applied to TCR pairs. False discovery rates were estimated in a later analysis by permuting HLA or CMV assignments 20 times. A later analysis grouped co-occurring TCRs with DBSCAN, adding TCRdist sequence similarity when clustering within HLA-allele-positive subsets. Repertoires with fewer than 30,000 or more than 120,000 public chains, plus five repertoires with anomalous nucleotide sharing, were excluded from co-occurrence clustering. TCRdb took over this immuneACCESS table, retaining in-frame rearrangements with V and J assigned. Such tables are incomplete; in checked studies, under half of the missing clones stem from an unresolved V gene, and the remainder is unexplained. The DNA was the basis for D and trimming; V, J and clone size are from that table. In this sample the table shows about 170,000 clones, over 60% of which occur a single time. The ten top clones hold about 2.5% of the sample.

In its sample, this clone was seen once. Its antigen remains unidentified. Base qualities were left out, and no much larger clone turns up one base away. The cohort comprised some 730 healthy bone marrow donors. All cohort members were sampled while nominally healthy, although unrecorded immune exposures were likely present. The donor was CMV seronegative and belonged to the group of 350 to 400 seronegative cohort members. A peripheral blood sample was collected from each donor, and TCR beta sequencing was performed on peripheral blood mononuclear cells. Genomic DNA extraction from the blood cell samples was performed with the Qiagen DNeasy Blood Extraction Kit.

In this chain, TRBV10-2 is recombined with TRBJ2-5, with the D gene not confidently named. The clonotype was recovered from a woman in her forties or fifties in good health and CMV-seronegative. Sequenced sample: PBMCs. The CDR3: CASSEVRETQYF. The DNA is TGCGCCAGCAGTGAGGTGAGGGAGACCCAGTACTTC.